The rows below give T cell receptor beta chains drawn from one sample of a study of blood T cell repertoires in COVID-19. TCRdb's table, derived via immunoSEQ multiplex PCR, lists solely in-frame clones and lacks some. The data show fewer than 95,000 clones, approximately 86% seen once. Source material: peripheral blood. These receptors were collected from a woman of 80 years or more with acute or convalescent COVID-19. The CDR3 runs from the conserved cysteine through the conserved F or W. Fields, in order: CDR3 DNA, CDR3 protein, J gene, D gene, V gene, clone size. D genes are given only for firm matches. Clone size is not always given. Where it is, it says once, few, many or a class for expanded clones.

DNA: TGTGCCAGCAGCTTTACTTCCGGGACTAGCGGGAGGGGGAGAGATACGCAGTATTTT; CDR3: CASSFTSGTSGRGRDTQYF; J: TRBJ2-3; D: TRBD2; V: TRBV7-2; size: few
DNA: TGTGCCAGTATTTCCTTCGCCTACAATGAGCAGTTCTTC; CDR3: CASISFAYNEQFF; J: TRBJ2-1; D: -; V: TRBV19; size: -
DNA: TGTGCCAGCAGTGACCCGACAGGGGCGGGAAACATTCAGTACTTC; CDR3: CASSDPTGAGNIQYF; J: TRBJ2-4; D: TRBD1; V: TRBV6-6; size: -
DNA: TGTGCCATCAGTGAACCGACTTCTCCAGATGGCTACACCTTC; CDR3: CAISEPTSPDGYTF; J: TRBJ1-2; D: -; V: TRBV10-3; size: -
DNA: TGTGCCAGCAGCATCACGACAGATGGCTACACCTTC; CDR3: CASSITTDGYTF; J: TRBJ1-2; D: -; V: TRBV7-9; size: -
DNA: TGCGCCAGCAGCGGGGCGTACGGCTACGAGCAGTACTTC; CDR3: CASSGAYGYEQYF; J: TRBJ2-7; D: -; V: TRBV5-1; size: -
DNA: TGTGCCAGCAGCTCCTCTCCGGGACTAGCGGGAGTCCACAATGAGCAGTTCTTC; CDR3: CASSSSPGLAGVHNEQFF; J: TRBJ2-1; D: TRBD2; V: TRBV14; size: -
DNA: TGTGCCAGCAGCGCCGGGGGGACACAAGACCACCTTGAGCAGTTCTTC; CDR3: CASSAGGTQDHLEQFF; J: TRBJ2-1; D: -; V: TRBV9; size: -
DNA: TGTGCCAGCAGTGAAGCGGGGGGCACTGAAGCTTTCTTT; CDR3: CASSEAGGTEAFF; J: TRBJ1-1; D: -; V: TRBV6-1; size: -
DNA: TGCGCCAGCAGCTTGGCCGGCGGACTAGCGGGAGTTGGTGAGCAGTTCTTC; CDR3: CASSLAGGLAGVGEQFF; J: TRBJ2-1; D: TRBD2; V: TRBV5-1; size: -
DNA: TGTGCCAGCAGCTTCTCTAGCGGGGTGAATGAGCAGTTCTTC; CDR3: CASSFSSGVNEQFF; J: TRBJ2-1; D: TRBD2; V: TRBV7-2; size: -
DNA: TGTGCCAGTAGTATAGAACAGAACACTGAAGCTTTCTTT; CDR3: CASSIEQNTEAFF; J: TRBJ1-1; D: -; V: TRBV19; size: -
DNA: TGTGCCAGCAGCTTCGGCGGGGCAAGCACAGATACGCAGTATTTT; CDR3: CASSFGGASTDTQYF; J: TRBJ2-3; D: -; V: TRBV5-4; size: -
DNA: TGTGCCAGCACCCCTGGAGGCGTCCGGGAGCAGTACTTC; CDR3: CASTPGGVREQYF; J: TRBJ2-7; D: -; V: TRBV6-5; size: few
DNA: TGTGCTAGTGGACCACCGGGACTAGCGGGCACAGATACGCAGTATTTT; CDR3: CASGPPGLAGTDTQYF; J: TRBJ2-3; D: TRBD2; V: TRBV12-5; size: -
DNA: TGCGCCAGCAGCCAACGCAGGGCCCCCTCCTACGAGCAGTACTTC; CDR3: CASSQRRAPSYEQYF; J: TRBJ2-7; D: -; V: TRBV4-3; size: -
DNA: TGTGCCAGCAAGGTCCTGGGCATCTACGAGCAGTACTTC; CDR3: CASKVLGIYEQYF; J: TRBJ2-7; D: -; V: TRBV2; size: -
DNA: TGTGCCAGCAGCTTAAAAGGGGCCGGGGAGCTGTTTTTT; CDR3: CASSLKGAGELFF; J: TRBJ2-2; D: -; V: TRBV7-3; size: -
DNA: TGTGCCACCACGGGACAGGGGGTGAATGAGCAGTTCTTC; CDR3: CATTGQGVNEQFF; J: TRBJ2-1; D: TRBD1; V: TRBV25-1; size: -
DNA: TGCGCCAGCAGCACAAGCGACAGGGGCCCAGAGGAGACCCAGTACTTC; CDR3: CASSTSDRGPEETQYF; J: TRBJ2-5; D: TRBD1; V: TRBV5-1; size: -
DNA: TGTGCCAGCAGCCAAGTCCCGGGCACTGAAGCTTTCTTT; CDR3: CASSQVPGTEAFF; J: TRBJ1-1; D: -; V: TRBV14; size: -
DNA: TGTGCCAGTAGTATTCGGACAGTAGTCACTGAAGCTTTCTTT; CDR3: CASSIRTVVTEAFF; J: TRBJ1-1; D: -; V: TRBV19; size: -
DNA: TGTGCCAGCAGCGGCGGGACCGCGTATGATGGCGAGCAGTACTTC; CDR3: CASSGGTAYDGEQYF; J: TRBJ2-7; D: -; V: TRBV9; size: -
DNA: TGCAGCGAACAGGGGGATGGAGGCAATGAGCAGTTCTTC; CDR3: CSEQGDGGNEQFF; J: TRBJ2-1; D: TRBD1; V: TRBV29-1; size: -
DNA: TGTGCCAGCAGCCCCCGACAAAGCTCCTACAATGAGCAGTTCTTC; CDR3: CASSPRQSSYNEQFF; J: TRBJ2-1; D: -; V: TRBV11-2; size: -
DNA: TGTGCCAGCAGCCTTGGGACAGGACTCACCGGGGAGCTGTTTTTT; CDR3: CASSLGTGLTGELFF; J: TRBJ2-2; D: TRBD1; V: TRBV11-2; size: -
DNA: TGCGCCAGCAGGGCCGGGGGTGGAAACACCATATATTTT; CDR3: CASRAGGGNTIYF; J: TRBJ1-3; D: -; V: TRBV5-1; size: -
DNA: TGTGCCTGTATGGGGAGGAAATTTAGCGGGGAGCTGTTTTTT; CDR3: CACMGRKFSGELFF; J: TRBJ2-2; D: -; V: TRBV30; size: -
DNA: TGTGCCAGCAGCCAAGCGACTAGCGGGATTGAGACCCAGTACTTC; CDR3: CASSQATSGIETQYF; J: TRBJ2-5; D: TRBD2; V: TRBV4-2; size: -
DNA: TGTGCCAGCTCACAAAATGCCGGGAGCGGCTACACCTTC; CDR3: CASSQNAGSGYTF; J: TRBJ1-2; D: -; V: TRBV18; size: -
DNA: TGTGCCAGTAGTATAGGCTACCCGGGCTCTGGAAACACCATATATTTT; CDR3: CASSIGYPGSGNTIYF; J: TRBJ1-3; D: -; V: TRBV19; size: -
DNA: TGTGCCAGCTCACCAGAAACAGGGGGCGGCACTGAAGCTTTCTTT; CDR3: CASSPETGGGTEAFF; J: TRBJ1-1; D: TRBD1; V: TRBV18; size: -
DNA: TGCGCCAGCAGCTCCGGGACTAGCGGTCCCTACGAGCAGTACTTC; CDR3: CASSSGTSGPYEQYF; J: TRBJ2-7; D: TRBD2; V: TRBV5-1; size: once
DNA: TGTGCCAGCAGCCCCAGGGAGAACACTGAAGCTTTCTTT; CDR3: CASSPRENTEAFF; J: TRBJ1-1; D: -; V: TRBV5-6; size: once
DNA: TGTGCCAGCAGTAGGGACAGGGGGGCAACTAATGAAAAACTGTTTTTT; CDR3: CASSRDRGATNEKLFF; J: TRBJ1-4; D: TRBD1; V: TRBV2; size: -
DNA: TGCGCCAGCAACTACGATGGGACAGGCACCTACGAGCAGTACTTC; CDR3: CASNYDGTGTYEQYF; J: TRBJ2-7; D: TRBD1; V: TRBV5-1; size: -
DNA: TGTGCCAGCAGCTTAGCCCCAGGGAAGGGAGGCGAGCAGTACTTC; CDR3: CASSLAPGKGGEQYF; J: TRBJ2-7; D: -; V: TRBV7-2; size: -
DNA: TGCAGTGCCCAAGCAGGCTACGAGCAGTACTTC; CDR3: CSAQAGYEQYF; J: TRBJ2-7; D: -; V: TRBV20-1; size: -
DNA: TGTGCCAGCAGCTTAAGTTCCGGCCAGGGTCAAGAGACCCAGTACTTC; CDR3: CASSLSSGQGQETQYF; J: TRBJ2-5; D: -; V: TRBV11-2; size: -
DNA: TGTGCCAGCAGCCACTCTAGCTCCTACGAGCAGTACTTC; CDR3: CASSHSSSYEQYF; J: TRBJ2-7; D: -; V: TRBV4-2; size: -
DNA: TGTGCCACCTCACGGGGGGACGCTGAAGCTTTCTTT; CDR3: CATSRGDAEAFF; J: TRBJ1-1; D: -; V: TRBV6-5; size: few
DNA: TGTGCCAGCAGTTCCCGGACTAGCGGGGCATGGACCCAGTACTTC; CDR3: CASSSRTSGAWTQYF; J: TRBJ2-5; D: TRBD2; V: TRBV27; size: -
DNA: TGTGCCAGTATAGCGGGACAGCATTCTGGAAACACCATATATTTT; CDR3: CASIAGQHSGNTIYF; J: TRBJ1-3; D: TRBD1; V: TRBV19; size: -
DNA: TGTGCCAGCAGCTTAAGGGGGAATGGCTACACCTTC; CDR3: CASSLRGNGYTF; J: TRBJ1-2; D: -; V: TRBV5-8; size: -
DNA: TGTGCCAGCTCACCCCGCGGGACGCTAGATTCACCCCTCCACTTT; CDR3: CASSPRGTLDSPLHF; J: TRBJ1-6; D: -; V: TRBV18; size: -
DNA: TGTGCCAGCAGCCCACTAGCGGCGAACACCGGGGAGCTGTTTTTT; CDR3: CASSPLAANTGELFF; J: TRBJ2-2; D: TRBD2; V: TRBV27; size: once